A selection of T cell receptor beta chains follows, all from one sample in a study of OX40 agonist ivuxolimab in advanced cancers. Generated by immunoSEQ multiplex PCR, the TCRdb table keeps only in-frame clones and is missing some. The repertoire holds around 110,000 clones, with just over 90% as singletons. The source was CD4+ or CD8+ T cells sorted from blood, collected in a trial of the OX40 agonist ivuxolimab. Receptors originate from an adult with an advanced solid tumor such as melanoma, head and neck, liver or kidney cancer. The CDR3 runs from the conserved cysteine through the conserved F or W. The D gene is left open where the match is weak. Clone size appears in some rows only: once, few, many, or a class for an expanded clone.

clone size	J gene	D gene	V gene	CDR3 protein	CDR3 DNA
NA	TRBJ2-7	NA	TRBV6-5	CASSRRLGGFYEQYF	TGTGCCAGCAGCCGCCGGCTCGGCGGTTTCTACGAGCAGTACTTC
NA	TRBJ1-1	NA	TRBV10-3	CAIRGSNTEAFF	TGTGCCATCAGGGGGTCGAACACTGAAGCTTTCTTT
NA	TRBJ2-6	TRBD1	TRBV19	CASSVKTGAGANVLTF	TGTGCCAGTAGTGTGAAAACAGGGGCTGGGGCCAACGTCCTGACTTTC
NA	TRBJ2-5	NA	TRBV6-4	CASSGRSSREEETQYF	TGTGCCAGCAGTGGTCGGTCGTCCAGGGAGGAAGAGACCCAGTACTTC
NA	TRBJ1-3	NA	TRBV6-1	CASIQGGRGNTIYF	TGTGCCAGCATTCAAGGGGGGAGAGGAAACACCATATATTTT
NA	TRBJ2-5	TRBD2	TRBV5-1	CASSLGLAGAQETQYF	TGCGCCAGCAGCTTGGGGCTAGCGGGGGCCCAAGAGACCCAGTACTTC
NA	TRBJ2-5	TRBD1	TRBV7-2	CASSLAGTAFQETQYF	TGTGCCAGCAGCTTAGCTGGGACAGCCTTCCAAGAGACCCAGTACTTC
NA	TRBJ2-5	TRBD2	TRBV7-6	CASSRTSGSSWETQYF	TGTGCCAGCAGCCGGACTAGCGGGAGTAGTTGGGAGACCCAGTACTTC
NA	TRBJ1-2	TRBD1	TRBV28	CASSLGTGGDTF	TGTGCCAGCAGTTTAGGGACAGGGGGAGACACCTTC
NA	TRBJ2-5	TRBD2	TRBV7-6	CASSLLSGGETQYF	TGTGCCAGCAGCCTCCTTAGCGGGGGGGAGACCCAGTACTTC
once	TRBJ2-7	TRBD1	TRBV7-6	CASSPGQGPYEQYF	TGTGCCAGCAGCCCAGGACAGGGCCCCTACGAGCAGTACTTC
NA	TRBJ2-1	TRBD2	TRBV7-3	CASSEAGASYNEQFF	TGTGCCAGCAGCGAAGCGGGGGCCTCCTACAATGAGCAGTTCTTC
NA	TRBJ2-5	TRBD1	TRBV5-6	CASTEDRGLGETQYF	TGTGCCAGCACCGAGGACAGGGGGCTAGGGGAGACCCAGTACTTC
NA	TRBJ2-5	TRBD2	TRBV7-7	CASSLTSGRVETQYF	TGTGCCAGCAGCTTAACTAGCGGGAGGGTAGAGACCCAGTACTTC
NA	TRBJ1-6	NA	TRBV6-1	CASSEAAFQGYSPLHF	TGTGCCAGCAGTGAAGCTGCTTTCCAGGGTTATTCACCCCTCCACTTT
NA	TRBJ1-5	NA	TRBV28	CASHRGSNQPQHF	TGTGCCAGCCACCGGGGAAGCAATCAGCCCCAGCATTTT
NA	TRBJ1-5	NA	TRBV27	CASRGAYAQPQHF	TGTGCCAGCAGGGGAGCTTATGCACAGCCCCAGCATTTT
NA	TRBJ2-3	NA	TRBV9	CASSEGPWTPDTQYF	TGTGCCAGCAGCGAGGGGCCCTGGACCCCAGATACGCAGTATTTT
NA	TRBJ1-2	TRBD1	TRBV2	CASSQALDRGANYGYTF	TGTGCCAGCAGTCAAGCCCTCGACAGGGGGGCTAACTATGGCTACACCTTC
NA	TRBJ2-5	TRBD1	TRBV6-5	CASRTTGQGKTQYF	TGTGCCAGCAGAACAACGGGACAGGGGAAGACCCAGTACTTC
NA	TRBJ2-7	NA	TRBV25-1	CASSETGLTLREQYF	TGTGCCAGCAGTGAGACAGGATTAACCTTACGCGAGCAGTACTTC
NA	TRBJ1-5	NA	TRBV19	CASTLDSLLNQPQHF	TGTGCCAGTACCCTGGACAGCTTACTCAATCAGCCCCAGCATTTT
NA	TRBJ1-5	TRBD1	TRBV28	CASSGPGGPQPQHF	TGTGCCAGCAGTGGCCCAGGGGGCCCACAGCCCCAGCATTTT
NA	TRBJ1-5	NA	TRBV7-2	CASSSGWEGRSNQPQHF	TGTGCCAGCAGCTCGGGTTGGGAGGGAAGGAGCAATCAGCCCCAGCATTTT
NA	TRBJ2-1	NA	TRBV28	CASSLPVLVNEQFF	TGTGCCAGCAGTTTACCGGTCCTGGTTAATGAGCAGTTCTTC
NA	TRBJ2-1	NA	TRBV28	CASITSRSYNEQFF	TGTGCCAGCATTACTAGCCGATCCTACAATGAGCAGTTCTTC